The T cell receptor beta chain described here comes from a study of cytomegalovirus exposure and HLA in healthy donors. Using immunoSEQ multiplex PCR, the repertoire was profiled, and TCRdb retains in-frame clones only, with some absent. This sample has 60,000 or so clones, with over 90% found just once. Germline V gene sequence: CDR1 SNHLY, CDR2 FYNNEI. Trimming pared 1 base from V and 0 bases from J, leaving 12 bases between. The CDR3 sequence is 16 residues long. The TCR originated in a young man in good health and CMV-seronegative. The chain is built from TRBV2 and TRBJ1-1, with D possibly matching TRBD1 (5 bases). Sample: PBMCs. The CDR3 loop is CASSEGGRQLNTEAFF. In DNA, the CDR3 is TGTGCCAGCAGTGAAGGTGGGCGACAGTTGAACACTGAAGCTTTCTTT.